This entry lists 30 T cell receptor beta chains sequenced from one sample in a study of response to subunit inactivated influenza vaccine. TCRdb re-called the RT-PCR reads with MiXCR, one entry per CDR3 protein. The sample has some 160,000 distinct CDR3 sequences, under 13% seen once. This specimen consisted of non-naive T cells sorted from PBMCs, obtained 45 days after vaccination. Receptors were obtained from a man in his fifties who received an inactivated influenza vaccine.

This sequence joins TRBV11-2 and TRBJ2-5; 8 nucleotides align to TRBD2. Trimming took 0 bases from V and 4 from J; bases not matched to a gene: 10. The germline V gene has CDR1 SGHAT and CDR2 FQNNGV. The length of the CDR3 is 17 residues. CDR3 coding DNA: TGTGCCAGCAGCTTAGATAGGGGTAGCGGGGTCCCAGAGACCCAGTACTTC. Translated: CASSLDRGSGVPETQYF. Full variable domain (remainder filled in from reference TRBV11-2 and TRBJ2-5): EAGVAQSPRYKIIEKRQSVAFWCNPISGHATLYWYQQILGQGPKLLIQFQNNGVVDDSQLPKDRFSAERLKGVDSTLKIQPAKLEDSAVYLCASSLDRGSGVPETQYFGPGTRLLVL.

This clonotype was counted ten times or more. The rearrangement links TRBV12-3 or TRBV12-4 to TRBJ2-2; unclear D gene. CDR3 length equals 15 residues. Deletions cut 3 bases from V and 5 bases from J, with 13 bases between. The CDR3 region is CASSFRLGGTGELFF. In DNA, the CDR3 is TGTGCCAGCAGTTTCCGTCTAGGTGGGACCGGGGAGCTGTTTTTT.

This clonotype was counted ten times or more. The chain combines TRBV16 with TRBJ1-5; 9 bases map to TRBD1. The CDR3 is made up of 15 amino acids. Germline CDR1 is KGHSY and CDR2 is FQNENV. The V segment lost 1 base and the J segment 11 bases; nucleotides outside the gene matches: 9. The CDR3 loop reads CASSQFRTGVRAQHF. The CDR3 DNA reads as TGTGCCAGCAGCCAATTTAGGACAGGGGTGAGGGCCCAGCATTTT. Full variable domain (missing parts from reference TRBV16 and TRBJ1-5): GEEVAQTPKHLVRGEGQKAKLYCAPIKGHSYVFWYQQVLKNEFKFLISFQNENVFDETGMPKERFSAKCLPNSPCSLEIQATKLEDSAVYFCASSQFRTGVRAQHFGDGTRLSIL.

This clonotype turned up a few times. The genes are TRBV6-2 or TRBV6-3 and TRBJ2-6; 10 bases agree with TRBD2. Unmatched junction bases numbered 9, after V lost 2 bases and J lost 2 bases. The CDR3 covers 19 residues. Per germline, CDR1 MNHEY and CDR2 SVGEGT. CDR3 DNA sequence: TGTGCCAGCAGTTACCCCCGGACTAGCGGTTCGACTGGGGCCAACGTCCTGACTTTC. Protein: CASSYPRTSGSTGANVLTF.

This chain uses TRBV20-1 with TRBJ1-4; D is unresolved. CDR1 is DFQATT and CDR2 is SNEGSKA in the germline V gene (reference sequence). Trimming removed 6 bases at V and 4 bases at J, with 6 bases between. This CDR3 region has 11 residues. In nucleotides, the CDR3 is TGCAGTGCCAACCTTAATGAAAAACTGTTTTTT. It yields the protein CSANLNEKLFF.

This clonotype was seen repeatedly, ten times or more. The V call is TRBV28, the J call TRBJ1-5, with TRBD1 identical over 9 bases. The ends lost 8 bases at V and 5 bases at J; junction bases unmatched: 10. Germline V CDR1 and CDR2: MDHEN, SYDVKM. The CDR3 contains 15 residues. CDR3 nucleotides: TGTGCCAGCGACTACACTAACAGGGGGCATCAGCCCCAGCATTTT. This translates into CASDYTNRGHQPQHF. The entire variable domain, with the rest obtained from reference TRBV28 and TRBJ1-5, is as follows: DVKVTQSSRYLVKRTGEKVFLECVQDMDHENMFWYRQDPGLGLRLIYFSYDVKMKEKGDIPEGYSVSREKKERFSLILESASTNQTSMYLCASDYTNRGHQPQHFGDGTRLSIL.

The chain has TRBV4-3 and TRBJ1-1; D is unresolved. CDR3 length: 14 amino acids. V was clipped by 4 bases and J by 0 bases, with 9 bases between them. The germline gives CDR1 LGHNA, CDR2 YSLEER. Here the CDR3 DNA reads TGCGCCAGCAGCCTCGACGGGTTGAACACTGAAGCTTTCTTT. It encodes CASSLDGLNTEAFF.

In its sample, this clonotype was seen many times. The gene calls are TRBV5-6 and TRBJ2-7, with 7 nucleotides matching TRBD2. Germline V gene lookup returns CDR1 SGHDT and CDR2 YYEEEE. The CDR3 contains 15 residues. V lost 3 bases and J lost 2; bases outside the gene matches: 8. CDR3 sequence: CASSSQTSRAYEQYF. The CDR3, as DNA: TGTGCCAGCAGCTCGCAGACTAGCCGGGCCTACGAGCAGTACTTC.

This clonotype was counted many times. The CDR3 here is CSARDIPGGPPDTQYF. The CDR3 bases are TGCAGTGCTAGAGATATCCCGGGGGGGCCCCCAGATACGCAGTATTTT. V is TRBV20-1 and J is TRBJ2-3, with 8 positions matching TRBD2. V lost 0 bases to trimming and J lost 4 bases; unmatched junction nucleotides: 9. The germline CDR1 and CDR2 sequences are DFQATT and SNEGSKA (reference sequence). CDR3 length equals 16 residues.

The sample holds many counts of this clonotype. CDR3: CASSPLSGGANTEAFF. CDR3 nucleotide sequence: TGCGCCAGCAGCCCCCTTTCAGGGGGCGCGAACACTGAAGCTTTCTTT. This rearrangement joins TRBV5-1 to TRBJ1-1; 8 nucleotides match TRBD1. The V gene's germline CDR1 is SGHRS and CDR2 YFSETQ. The CDR3 is 16 amino acids. J gave up 1 base and V 4 bases, and 9 bases lay outside the gene matches.

This clonotype turned up a few times. The genes are TRBV7-8 and TRBJ2-1, with TRBD2 as a possible D gene (5 bases). V was cut by 0 bases and J by 5 bases, with 14 bases left in between. Looked up from germline, CDR1 is SGHVS and CDR2 is FQNEAQ. This CDR3 has 16 amino acids. The chain's CDR3 is CASSLAPRAGNNEQFF. The CDR3 DNA follows: TGTGCCAGCAGCTTAGCCCCGAGGGCCGGCAACAATGAGCAGTTCTTC.

This clonotype was observed at least ten times. The chain has TRBV7-9 and TRBJ2-5; possibly TRBD2 for D (5 bases). Trimming shortened V by 5 bases and J by 4 bases, and 17 bases separated the two germline ends. This CDR3 contains 15 residues. Germline-derived CDR1 and CDR2 are SEHNR and FQNEAQ (reference sequence). In nucleotides, the CDR3 is TGTGCCAGCAGCCAACCCTCAGGACTGGGAGAGACCCAGTACTTC. It is translated as CASSQPSGLGETQYF.

Many counts were recorded for this clonotype. The J gene is TRBJ2-1, the V gene TRBV2; TRBD2 matches at 8 bases. J gave up 0 bases and V 1 base, and 5 bases lay outside the gene matches. The CDR3 totals 17 residues. Per germline, CDR1 SNHLY and CDR2 FYNNEI. The CDR3 loop reads CASSEVLAESSYNEQFF. The CDR3 nucleotides are TGTGCCAGCAGTGAAGTACTAGCGGAAAGCTCCTACAATGAGCAGTTCTTC.

This clonotype was found a few times. The chain employs TRBV7-9 and TRBJ2-7; TRBD1 matches at 9 bases. The length of the CDR3 is 14 residues. V was clipped by 5 bases and J by 3 bases; unmatched bases: 5. CDR1 SEHNR and CDR2 FQNEAQ come from the germline V gene (reference sequence). The CDR3 is CASSPGTGFYEQYF. For the CDR3, the DNA is TGTGCCAGCAGCCCCGGGACAGGGTTCTACGAGCAGTACTTC.

This clonotype has at least ten counts. This chain joins TRBV12-3 or TRBV12-4 and TRBJ2-3; 8 bases align to TRBD1. The CDR3 has 17 residues. The ends lost 2 bases at V and 0 bases at J; junction bases unmatched: 7. The CDR3 here is CASSLLTGGFSTDTQYF. The CDR3 nucleotides read TGTGCCAGCAGTTTACTAACAGGGGGATTTAGCACAGATACGCAGTATTTT.

This clonotype came up many times. V gene TRBV5-6 combines with J gene TRBJ1-2, with 8 bases matching TRBD1. V shed 1 base, J shed 11 bases, and the junction held 16 bases outside the gene matches. This CDR3 is 16 amino acids long. Per germline, CDR1 SGHDT and CDR2 YYEEEE. CDR3 nucleotides: TGTGCCAGCAGCTTGTGGGGGACAGGCGACCCCCTTGGTTACACCTTC. Encoded protein: CASSLWGTGDPLGYTF. Full variable domain (remainder filled in from reference TRBV5-6 and TRBJ1-2): DAGVTQSPTHLIKTRGQQVTLRCSPKSGHDTVSWYQQALGQGPQFIFQYYEEEERQRGNFPDRFSGHQFPNYSSELNVNALLLGDSALYLCASSLWGTGDPLGYTFGSGTRLTVV.

This clonotype was observed at least ten times. The chain has TRBV4-2 and TRBJ2-1; 9 bases map to TRBD2. CDR1 is LGHNA, CDR2 YNFKEQ, per germline. The CDR3 has 15 residues. With V trimmed by 3 bases and J by 6 bases, 6 bases remained unmatched. The CDR3 DNA sequence: TGTGCCAGCAGCCACGGCGGGGGGGGTGGCAATGAGCAGTTCTTC. Amino acid sequence: CASSHGGGGGNEQFF.

The chain uses TRBV24-1 and TRBJ2-1; 7 bases map to TRBD1. The CDR3 contains 15 residues. Trimming at V came to 2 bases and at J to 5 bases, leaving 5 bases not matched to a gene. Germline CDR1 reads KGHDR; CDR2 reads SFDVKD. The CDR3 nucleotides read TGTGCCACCAGTGATTCGGGACAGAACAACAATGAGCAGTTCTTC. Translation gives CATSDSGQNNNEQFF.

This clonotype has more than one count but fewer than ten. The gene calls are TRBV6-4 and TRBJ1-5; no clear D. The CDR3 is 16 residues long. Germline CDR1 is MRHNA and CDR2 is SNTAGT. V was shortened by 2 bases and J by 0 bases, with 11 bases between the two germline ends. DNA of the CDR3: TGTGCCAGCAGTGACGGCGCTACTTATAGCAATCAGCCCCAGCATTTT. Translating gives CASSDGATYSNQPQHF.

This clonotype has at least ten counts. This chain joins TRBV5-1 and TRBJ2-3, with 7 bases lining up with TRBD2. In germline, CDR1 is SGHRS, CDR2 YFSETQ. The CDR3 is 17 amino acids. Germline trimming cut 2 bases from V and 0 bases from J; bases unmatched to any gene: 9. The CDR3 coding sequence is TGCGCCAGCAGCTTAGGTTTCTTTAGCGGGAGCACAGATACGCAGTATTTT. Protein sequence: CASSLGFFSGSTDTQYF.

This chain's CDR3 is CASSQWLGLAGGTDTQYF. The CDR3 DNA follows: TGTGCCAGCAGCCAATGGCTCGGACTAGCGGGGGGCACAGATACGCAGTATTTT. This sequence joins TRBV3-1 and TRBJ2-3; 13 nucleotides match TRBD2. Germline lookup yields CDR1 LGHDT and CDR2 YNNKEL (reference sequence). The CDR3 consists of 18 residues. Trimming at V came to 2 bases and at J to 1 base, leaving 6 bases not matched to a gene.

The rearrangement joins TRBV24-1 to TRBJ2-7; weak D call: TRBD2 (5 bases). The germline gives CDR1 KGHDR, CDR2 SFDVKD. This CDR3 contains 13 residues. V shed 4 bases and J shed 5 bases, with 11 bases lying between them. The CDR3, as DNA: TGTGCCACCAGTGAACAGAATAGCGACGAGCAGTACTTC. As protein: CATSEQNSDEQYF.

This clonotype was detected many times. The chain combines TRBV12-3 or TRBV12-4 with TRBJ2-1; 8 nucleotides align to TRBD1. CDR3 size: 14 residues. V was pared by 5 bases and J by 3 bases, with 3 bases of the junction left unmatched. CDR3 amino acids: CASSPTGVYNEQFF. CDR3 DNA: TGTGCCAGCAGTCCGACAGGGGTCTACAATGAGCAGTTCTTC.

There are many counts of this clonotype. This chain links TRBV28 with TRBJ2-1; the D is unclear. The CDR3 has 15 amino acids. Germline V gene sequence: CDR1 MDHEN, CDR2 SYDVKM. V was trimmed by 6 bases and J by 1 base, leaving 13 bases between them. The CDR3 sequence is CASRRSGGSYNEQFF. Here the CDR3 DNA reads TGTGCCAGCAGGAGGTCTGGCGGTTCCTACAATGAGCAGTTCTTC.

The chain couples TRBV7-2 to TRBJ2-1; TRBD2 aligns across 12 bases. The CDR3 totals 20 residues. V shed 0 bases, J shed 6 bases, and the junction held 15 bases outside the gene matches. Germline values: CDR1 SGHTA, CDR2 FQGNSA. This CDR3 is CASSLARTRLAGALSNEQFF. The CDR3 DNA reads as TGTGCCAGCAGCTTAGCGAGAACTAGACTAGCGGGGGCTTTATCCAATGAGCAGTTCTTC.

In this sample, this clonotype turned up a few times. The chain is built from TRBV25-1 and TRBJ1-4; a weak D match, TRBD1 (5 bases). The CDR3 has 16 amino acids. With 4 bases removed from V and 0 bases from J, the gap between germline ends came to 12 bases. Germline CDR1 MGHDK, CDR2 SYGVNS. The CDR3 region is CASSGDRSATNEKLFF. CDR3 in DNA: TGTGCCAGCAGTGGAGACAGATCTGCAACTAATGAAAAACTGTTTTTT.

The genes are TRBV5-1 and TRBJ1-1; D remains unclear. Trimming removed 0 bases at V and 2 bases at J, with 8 bases between. CDR3 size: 14 residues. The germline V gene encodes CDR1 SGHRS and CDR2 YFSETQ. The CDR3 spells CASSLGPSNTEAFF. The CDR3 bases are TGCGCCAGCAGCTTGGGACCGAGTAACACTGAAGCTTTCTTT.

The rearrangement uses TRBV4-3 and TRBJ1-6; 7 bases map to TRBD1. Germline V lookup: CDR1 LGHNA, CDR2 YSLEER. The CDR3 has 14 residues. With V trimmed by 3 bases and J by 8 bases, 4 bases remained unmatched. The CDR3 DNA is TGCGCCAGCAGCCAGACAGGGTCCCATTCACCCCTCCACTTT. As protein: CASSQTGSHSPLHF.

The chain has TRBV12-3 or TRBV12-4 and TRBJ1-5, with D perhaps matching TRBD1 (6 bases). This CDR3 has 16 residues. Trimming pared 2 bases from V and 4 bases from J, leaving 15 bases between. The CDR3 sequence is CASSLNGGLGNQPQHF. As DNA, the CDR3 is TGTGCCAGCAGTTTAAACGGGGGGCTCGGTAATCAGCCCCAGCATTTT.

This clonotype has at least ten counts. The gene calls are TRBV15 and TRBJ2-4; the match to TRBD2 covers 8 bases. J was trimmed by 6 bases and V by 0 bases; bases with no gene match: 4. CDR1 LNHNV and CDR2 YYDKDF come from the germline V gene (reference sequence). The CDR3 contains 15 residues. CDR3 residues: CATSRDPSGLNIQYF. The CDR3 nucleotides read TGTGCCACCAGCAGAGACCCTAGCGGGTTAAACATTCAGTACTTC.